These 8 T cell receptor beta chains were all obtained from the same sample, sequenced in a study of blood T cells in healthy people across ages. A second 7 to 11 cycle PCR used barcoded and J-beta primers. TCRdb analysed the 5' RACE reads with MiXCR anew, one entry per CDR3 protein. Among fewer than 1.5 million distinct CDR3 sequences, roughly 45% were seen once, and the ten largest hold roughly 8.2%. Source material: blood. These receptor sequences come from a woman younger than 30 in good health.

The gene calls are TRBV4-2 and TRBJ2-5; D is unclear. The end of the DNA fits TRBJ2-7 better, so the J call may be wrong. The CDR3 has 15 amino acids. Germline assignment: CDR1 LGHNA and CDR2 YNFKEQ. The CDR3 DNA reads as TGTGCCAGCAGCACGCATACCGAAGGGATATACGAGCAGTACTTC. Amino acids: CASSTHTEGIYEQYF.

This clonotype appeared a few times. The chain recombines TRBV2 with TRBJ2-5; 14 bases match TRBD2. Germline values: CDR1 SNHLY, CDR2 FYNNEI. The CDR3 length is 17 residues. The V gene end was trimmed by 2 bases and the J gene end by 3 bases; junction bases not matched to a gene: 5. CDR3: CASSELPGLAGEETQYF. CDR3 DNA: TGTGCCAGCAGTGAATTACCGGGACTAGCGGGAGAAGAGACCCAGTACTTC.

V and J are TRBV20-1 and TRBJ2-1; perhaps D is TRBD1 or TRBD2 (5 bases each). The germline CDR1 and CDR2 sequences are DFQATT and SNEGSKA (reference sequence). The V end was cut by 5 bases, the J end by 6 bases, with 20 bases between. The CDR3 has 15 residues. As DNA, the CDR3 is TGCAGTGCTGAAAGCGGAGAGAGGGGCTCCAATGAGCAGTTCTTC. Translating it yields CSAESGERGSNEQFF.

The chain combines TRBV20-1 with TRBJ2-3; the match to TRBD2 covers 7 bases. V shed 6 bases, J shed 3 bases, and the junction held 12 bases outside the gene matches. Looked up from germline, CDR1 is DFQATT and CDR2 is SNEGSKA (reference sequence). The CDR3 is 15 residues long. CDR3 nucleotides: TGCAGTGCCACCACTCGCTCCGGGGGGACAGATACGCAGTATTTT. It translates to CSATTRSGGTDTQYF.

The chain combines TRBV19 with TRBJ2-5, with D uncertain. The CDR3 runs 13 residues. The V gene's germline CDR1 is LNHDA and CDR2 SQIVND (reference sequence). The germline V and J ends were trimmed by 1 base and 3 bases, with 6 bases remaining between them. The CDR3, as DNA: TGTGCCAGTAGTATAGCCGGAAAAGAGACCCAGTACTTC. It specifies CASSIAGKETQYF.

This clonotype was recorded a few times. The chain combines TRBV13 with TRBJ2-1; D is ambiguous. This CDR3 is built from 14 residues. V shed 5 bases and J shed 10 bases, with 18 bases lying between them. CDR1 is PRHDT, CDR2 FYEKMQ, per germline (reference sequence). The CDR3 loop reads CASSLFWKDGEQFF. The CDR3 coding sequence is TGTGCCAGCAGCCTCTTTTGGAAGGATGGGGAGCAGTTCTTC. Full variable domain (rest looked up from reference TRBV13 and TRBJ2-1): AAGVIQSPRHLIKEKRETATLKCYPIPRHDTVYWYQQGPGQDPQFLISFYEKMQSDKGSIPDRFSAQQFSDYHSELNMSSLELGDSALYFCASSLFWKDGEQFFGPGTRLTVL.

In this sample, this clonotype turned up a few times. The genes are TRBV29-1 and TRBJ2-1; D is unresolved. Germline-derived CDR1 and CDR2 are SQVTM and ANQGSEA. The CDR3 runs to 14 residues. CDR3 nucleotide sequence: TGCAGTATCCAGGAAGTGCTCTCCTACAATGAGCAGTTCTTC. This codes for CSIQEVLSYNEQFF.

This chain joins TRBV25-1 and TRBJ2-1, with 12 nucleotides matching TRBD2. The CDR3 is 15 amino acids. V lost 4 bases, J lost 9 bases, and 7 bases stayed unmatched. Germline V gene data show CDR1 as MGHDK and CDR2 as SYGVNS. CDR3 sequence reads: CASSASLAGGSEQFF. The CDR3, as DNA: TGTGCCAGCAGTGCGTCACTAGCGGGAGGTAGTGAGCAGTTCTTC.